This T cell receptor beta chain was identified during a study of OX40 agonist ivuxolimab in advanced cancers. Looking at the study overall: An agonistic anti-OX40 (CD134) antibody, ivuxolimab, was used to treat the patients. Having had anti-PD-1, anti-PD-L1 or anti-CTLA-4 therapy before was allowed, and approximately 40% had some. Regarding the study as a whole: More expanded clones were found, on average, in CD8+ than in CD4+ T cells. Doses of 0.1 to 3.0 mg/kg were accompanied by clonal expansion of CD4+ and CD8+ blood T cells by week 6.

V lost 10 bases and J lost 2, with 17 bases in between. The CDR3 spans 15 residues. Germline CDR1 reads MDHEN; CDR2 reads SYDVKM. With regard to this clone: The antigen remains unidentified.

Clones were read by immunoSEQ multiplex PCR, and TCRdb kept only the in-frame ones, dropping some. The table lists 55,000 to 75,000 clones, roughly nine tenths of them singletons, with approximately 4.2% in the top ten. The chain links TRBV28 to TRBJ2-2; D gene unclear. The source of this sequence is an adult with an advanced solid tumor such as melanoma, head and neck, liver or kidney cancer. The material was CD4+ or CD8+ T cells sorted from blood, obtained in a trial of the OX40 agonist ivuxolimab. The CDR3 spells CATSSGPPNTGELFF. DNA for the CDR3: TGTGCCACCTCTTCCGGCCCCCCTAACACCGGGGAGCTGTTTTTT. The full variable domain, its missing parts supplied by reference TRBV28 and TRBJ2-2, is DVKVTQSSRYLVKRTGEKVFLECVQDMDHENMFWYRQDPGLGLRLIYFSYDVKMKEKGDIPEGYSVSREKKERFSLILESASTNQTSMYLCATSSGPPNTGELFFGEGSRLTVL.